This record concerns one T cell receptor (beta chain) sequence. With random hexamers, reverse transcription was performed on roughly 0.5 to 1 ug of RNA. immunoSEQ multiplex PCR amplified TCR beta CDR3 across 54 Vbeta, 13 Jbeta. TCRdb used MiXCR to reprocess the immunoSEQ multiplex PCR reads, holding one entry per CDR3 protein. The table includes about 85,000 distinct CDR3 sequences, 95% detected once. This sample was taken from a study of CD8 T cells in Susac syndrome. The wider study: Among sequenced Susac syndrome patients, about six had active disease and roughly eight were in remission.

FACS was used to enrich TEMRA cells, whereas the CD8+ and CD4+ T cells were obtained by negative isolation. Trimming left V 0 bases short and J 4 bases short, with 15 bases between. This CDR3 is 17 amino acids long. Germline V lookup: CDR1 MNHEY, CDR2 SVGAGI. Sequenced input: CD8+ T cells from PBMCs. The J gene is TRBJ2-2, the V gene TRBV6-5; D is tentatively TRBD1 or TRBD2 (5 bases each). The source is a human donor with Susac syndrome. CDR3 in DNA: TGTGCCAGCAGTTACTCGGGGGAACGGGTAGTCACCGGGGAGCTGTTTTTT. This codes for CASSYSGERVVTGELFF.